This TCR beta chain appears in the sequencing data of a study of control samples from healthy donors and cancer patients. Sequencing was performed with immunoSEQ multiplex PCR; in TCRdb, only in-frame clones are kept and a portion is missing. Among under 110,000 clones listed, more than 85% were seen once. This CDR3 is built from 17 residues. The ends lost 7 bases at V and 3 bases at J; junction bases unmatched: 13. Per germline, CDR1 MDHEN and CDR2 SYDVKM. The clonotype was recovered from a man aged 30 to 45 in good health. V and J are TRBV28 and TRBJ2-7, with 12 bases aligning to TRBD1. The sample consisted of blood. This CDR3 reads CASNSPGQGARSYEQYF. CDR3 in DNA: TGTGCCAGCAACTCTCCGGGACAGGGGGCCCGTAGCTACGAGCAGTACTTC.